A selection of T cell receptor beta chains follows, all from one sample in a study of technical replicates of blood from a handful of donors. Libraries were prepared by immunoSEQ multiplex PCR; TCRdb keeps only in-frame clonotypes and omits some of them. Among tens of thousands of clones listed, around 89% were seen once. The specimen was PBMCs. All receptors derive from a human donor in good health. Some clones in this sample may be carry-over from other donors' samples. CDR3s include the opening cysteine and the closing phenylalanine or tryptophan. A D gene is named only where the DNA matches it firmly. Clone size is not always given. Where it is, it says once, few, many or a class for expanded clones.

CDR3nt: TGTGCCAGCAGACCCACTCAGGGTTACGAGCAGTACTTC; CDR3aa: CASRPTQGYEQYF; len: 13; abundance: -; j_gene: TRBJ2-7; v_gene: TRBV11-1; d_gene: -
CDR3nt: TGTGCCAGCAGTTACTCGGGCAGGGGGCCCAATGAGCAGTTCTTC; CDR3aa: CASSYSGRGPNEQFF; len: 15; abundance: -; j_gene: TRBJ2-1; v_gene: TRBV6-8; d_gene: TRBD1
CDR3nt: TGTGCCAGAACGGGACAGCCTAATACTAACTATGGCTACACCTTC; CDR3aa: CARTGQPNTNYGYTF; len: 15; abundance: -; j_gene: TRBJ1-2; v_gene: TRBV6-5; d_gene: TRBD1
CDR3nt: TGTGCCAGCAGTCGACAGGGGGGGAACACTGAAGCTTTCTTT; CDR3aa: CASSRQGGNTEAFF; len: 14; abundance: -; j_gene: TRBJ1-1; v_gene: TRBV6-5; d_gene: TRBD1
CDR3nt: TGTGCCAGCAGCTTCGAGGGCCGGGAGACCCAGTACTTC; CDR3aa: CASSFEGRETQYF; len: 13; abundance: -; j_gene: TRBJ2-5; v_gene: TRBV7-2; d_gene: -
CDR3nt: TGTGCCAGCTCACCGACAGGAGCGGGGGGATACGAGCAGTACTTC; CDR3aa: CASSPTGAGGYEQYF; len: 15; abundance: -; j_gene: TRBJ2-7; v_gene: TRBV18; d_gene: TRBD2
CDR3nt: TGCGCCAGCAGTGAGCATCATCAGGGGACCCGACCGAACCAAGAGACCCAGTACTTC; CDR3aa: CASSEHHQGTRPNQETQYF; len: 19; abundance: -; j_gene: TRBJ2-5; v_gene: TRBV10-1; d_gene: -
CDR3nt: TGTGCCAGCAGCTTTTGGGGGACATCGAAAGAGACCCAGTACTTC; CDR3aa: CASSFWGTSKETQYF; len: 15; abundance: -; j_gene: TRBJ2-5; v_gene: TRBV5-5; d_gene: -
CDR3nt: TGTGCCAGCAGCCCCCGACAGGGTACTGGAGATGGCTACACCTTC; CDR3aa: CASSPRQGTGDGYTF; len: 15; abundance: -; j_gene: TRBJ1-2; v_gene: TRBV7-3; d_gene: TRBD1
CDR3nt: TGTGCCAGCAGCTTGGGGACTAGCGGGACCCTGGGCACAGATACGCAGTATTTT; CDR3aa: CASSLGTSGTLGTDTQYF; len: 18; abundance: -; j_gene: TRBJ2-3; v_gene: TRBV5-4; d_gene: TRBD2
CDR3nt: TGTGCCAGCAGTACAAAATCGACAGGGACCTCTGAAGCTTTCTTT; CDR3aa: CASSTKSTGTSEAFF; len: 15; abundance: -; j_gene: TRBJ1-1; v_gene: TRBV6-1; d_gene: TRBD1
CDR3nt: TGTGCCGACGGGGATAGCGGGGGGGCCTTGGAGACCCAGTACTTC; CDR3aa: CADGDSGGALETQYF; len: 15; abundance: -; j_gene: TRBJ2-5; v_gene: TRBV6-1; d_gene: TRBD2
CDR3nt: TGTGCCAGCAGCGCCCGGACAGGGCCCAACACCGGGGAGCTGTTTTTT; CDR3aa: CASSARTGPNTGELFF; len: 16; abundance: once; j_gene: TRBJ2-2; v_gene: TRBV5-4; d_gene: TRBD1
CDR3nt: TGTGCCAGCAGCGGGAGGGAATTCCCCAATGAGCAGTTCTTC; CDR3aa: CASSGREFPNEQFF; len: 14; abundance: many; j_gene: TRBJ2-1; v_gene: TRBV2; d_gene: TRBD2
CDR3nt: TGCGCCAGCAGCCAAGTCGGGGAGCAGTTCTTC; CDR3aa: CASSQVGEQFF; len: 11; abundance: -; j_gene: TRBJ2-1; v_gene: TRBV4-1; d_gene: -
CDR3nt: TGTGCCAGCAGTTACTCGAGGTGGGATTCACCCCTCCACTTT; CDR3aa: CASSYSRWDSPLHF; len: 14; abundance: -; j_gene: TRBJ1-6; v_gene: TRBV6-5; d_gene: -
CDR3nt: TGTGCCAGCAGCACGACTAACTATAACTATGGCTACACCTTC; CDR3aa: CASSTTNYNYGYTF; len: 14; abundance: -; j_gene: TRBJ1-2; v_gene: TRBV7-9; d_gene: -
CDR3nt: TGTGCCAGCAGGCTCCACCAGGGGAACACTGAAGCTTTCTTT; CDR3aa: CASRLHQGNTEAFF; len: 14; abundance: -; j_gene: TRBJ1-1; v_gene: TRBV6-5; d_gene: -
CDR3nt: TGTGCCAGCAGCGCGGGACTAGCGGGGGGTCCTTGGCCCACAGAGACCCAGTACTTC; CDR3aa: CASSAGLAGGPWPTETQYF; len: 19; abundance: -; j_gene: TRBJ2-5; v_gene: TRBV5-6; d_gene: TRBD2
CDR3nt: TGTGCCACCAGCTGGACAGGGGCTGGCTACACCTTC; CDR3aa: CATSWTGAGYTF; len: 12; abundance: -; j_gene: TRBJ1-2; v_gene: TRBV15; d_gene: TRBD1
CDR3nt: TGTGCCAGCTCGCGAGGCCCCACAGATACGCAGTATTTT; CDR3aa: CASSRGPTDTQYF; len: 13; abundance: -; j_gene: TRBJ2-3; v_gene: TRBV18; d_gene: -
CDR3nt: TGTGCCAGCAGCGAACGACTAGCGGTATACAATGAGCAGTTCTTC; CDR3aa: CASSERLAVYNEQFF; len: 15; abundance: -; j_gene: TRBJ2-1; v_gene: TRBV6-5; d_gene: TRBD2
CDR3nt: TGCGCCAGCAGCCCGCAGGGAATCGGCACTGAAGCTTTCTTT; CDR3aa: CASSPQGIGTEAFF; len: 14; abundance: -; j_gene: TRBJ1-1; v_gene: TRBV4-3; d_gene: -
CDR3nt: TGTGCCAGCAGGGGACTAGTGGGGGGGACCTACACAGATACGCAGTATTTT; CDR3aa: CASRGLVGGTYTDTQYF; len: 17; abundance: -; j_gene: TRBJ2-3; v_gene: TRBV7-2; d_gene: TRBD2
CDR3nt: TGTGCCAGCAGGCCCACTCAGCACAGGTTGGACGAGCAGTACTTC; CDR3aa: CASRPTQHRLDEQYF; len: 15; abundance: few; j_gene: TRBJ2-7; v_gene: TRBV6-5; d_gene: -
CDR3nt: TGTGCCAGCAGCTTGGGTTCCTCAGGGAACTATGGCTACACCTTC; CDR3aa: CASSLGSSGNYGYTF; len: 15; abundance: -; j_gene: TRBJ1-2; v_gene: TRBV5-4; d_gene: -
CDR3nt: TGTGCCAGCAGTGAGGCCGGGACTAGAACAGATACGCAGTATTTT; CDR3aa: CASSEAGTRTDTQYF; len: 15; abundance: -; j_gene: TRBJ2-3; v_gene: TRBV6-1; d_gene: TRBD2
CDR3nt: TGCGCCAGCAGCCCTGCTGCGAGGCGAGGAGGCGATGGCTACACCTTC; CDR3aa: CASSPAARRGGDGYTF; len: 16; abundance: -; j_gene: TRBJ1-2; v_gene: TRBV5-1; d_gene: -
CDR3nt: TGTGCCAGCAGCCAGGACCGGGATCCCCTATGGGAGACCCAGTACTTC; CDR3aa: CASSQDRDPLWETQYF; len: 16; abundance: -; j_gene: TRBJ2-5; v_gene: TRBV4-2; d_gene: -
CDR3nt: TGCGCCAGCAGCCATGCCAGCGGGAGGAAATACGGTGAGCAGTTCTTC; CDR3aa: CASSHASGRKYGEQFF; len: 16; abundance: -; j_gene: TRBJ2-1; v_gene: TRBV4-3; d_gene: TRBD2
CDR3nt: TGTGCCAGCAGCTTAGGACAGCTCGTCTGTAACTATGGCTACACCTTC; CDR3aa: CASSLGQLVCNYGYTF; len: 16; abundance: once; j_gene: TRBJ1-2; v_gene: TRBV11-3; d_gene: -
CDR3nt: TGCAGCGCTGACGGACAGGGCAATTCCCAGTACTTC; CDR3aa: CSADGQGNSQYF; len: 12; abundance: -; j_gene: TRBJ2-5; v_gene: TRBV29-1; d_gene: TRBD1
CDR3nt: TGCGCCAGCAGCCAAGAAGGGACTAGCGGAAACAATGAGCAGTTCTTC; CDR3aa: CASSQEGTSGNNEQFF; len: 16; abundance: -; j_gene: TRBJ2-1; v_gene: TRBV4-3; d_gene: TRBD2